The clone carrying this TCR beta chain was found a few times. Its antigen is not identified. The data were taken from a study of early T cells in non-severe SARS-CoV-2 infection. About the study: Alpha and beta chains were unpaired, from unsorted whole-blood bulk RNA.

The CDR3 has 15 residues. Germline lookup yields CDR1 SGHTA and CDR2 FQGNSA. V was pared by 5 bases and J by 1 base, with 12 bases between. Whole-study findings and limits: Anti-spike CD8 specificities were favored by VDJdb matching, whose results missed private and CD4 specificities.

cDNA molecules, individually, were tagged with unique molecular identifiers. Via MiXCR, TCRdb re-called the 5' RACE reads, giving one row per CDR3 protein. The sample lists about 81,000 distinct CDR3 sequences; 5.5% to 7.5% were seen once. The sequenced sample consisted of whole blood. The chain uses TRBV7-2 and TRBJ2-1, with D unclear. The source of this sequence is an adult who was a healthcare worker with PCR-confirmed SARS-CoV-2 infection or an uninfected control (not recorded which). The CDR3 loop reads CASSPEVVSYNEQFF. For the CDR3, the DNA is TGTGCCAGCAGCCCAGAGGTGGTGTCCTACAATGAGCAGTTCTTC. The complete variable domain, with remaining parts taken from reference TRBV7-2 and TRBJ2-1, reads GAGVSQSPSNKVTEKGKDVELRCDPISGHTALYWYRQSLGQGLEFLIYFQGNSAPDKSGLPSDRFSAERTGGSVSTLTIQRTQQEDSAVYLCASSPEVVSYNEQFFGPGTRLTVL.